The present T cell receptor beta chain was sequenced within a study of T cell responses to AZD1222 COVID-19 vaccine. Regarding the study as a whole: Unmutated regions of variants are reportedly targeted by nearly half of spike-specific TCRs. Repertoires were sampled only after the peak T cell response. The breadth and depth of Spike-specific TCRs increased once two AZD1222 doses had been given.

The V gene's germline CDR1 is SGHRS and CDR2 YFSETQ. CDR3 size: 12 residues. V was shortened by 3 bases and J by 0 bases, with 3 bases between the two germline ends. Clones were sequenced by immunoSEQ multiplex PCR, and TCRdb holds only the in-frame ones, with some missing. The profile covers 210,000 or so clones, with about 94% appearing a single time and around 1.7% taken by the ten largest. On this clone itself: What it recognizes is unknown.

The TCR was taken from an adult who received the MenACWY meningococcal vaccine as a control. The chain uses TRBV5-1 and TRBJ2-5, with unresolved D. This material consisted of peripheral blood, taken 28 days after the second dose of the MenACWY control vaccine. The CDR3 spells CASSSYQETQYF. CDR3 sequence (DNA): TGCGCCAGCAGCTCCTACCAAGAGACCCAGTACTTC. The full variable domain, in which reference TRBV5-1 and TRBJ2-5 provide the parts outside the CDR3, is KAGVTQTPRYLIKTRGQQVTLSCSPISGHRSVSWYQQTPGQGLQFLFEYFSETQRNKGNFPGRFSGRQFSNSRSEMNVSTLELGDSALYLCASSSYQETQYFGPGTRLLVL.